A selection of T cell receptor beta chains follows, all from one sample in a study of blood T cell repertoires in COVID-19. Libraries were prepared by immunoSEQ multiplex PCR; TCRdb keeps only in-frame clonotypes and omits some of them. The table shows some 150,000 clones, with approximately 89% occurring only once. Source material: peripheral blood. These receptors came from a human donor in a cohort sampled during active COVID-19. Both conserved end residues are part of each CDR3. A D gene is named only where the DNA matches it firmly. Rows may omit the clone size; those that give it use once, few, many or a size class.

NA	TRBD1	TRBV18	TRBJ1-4	CASSPQQGDEKLFF	TGTGCCAGCTCACCACAACAGGGGGATGAAAAACTGTTTTTT
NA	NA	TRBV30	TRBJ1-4	CAWGGGEKLFF	TGTGCCTGGGGGGGAGGTGAAAAACTGTTTTTT
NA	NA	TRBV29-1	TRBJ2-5	CSVGLSGLKTQYF	TGCAGCGTTGGCCTGTCAGGGTTGAAGACCCAGTACTTC
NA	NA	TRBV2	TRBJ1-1	CASSEVRREAFF	TGTGCCAGCAGTGAAGTGCGCAGGGAAGCTTTCTTT
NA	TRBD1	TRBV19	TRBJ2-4	CASSSQGADIQYF	TGTGCCAGTAGTAGTCAGGGGGCGGACATTCAGTACTTC
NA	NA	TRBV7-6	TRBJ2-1	CASSPKVGTPVYNEQFF	TGTGCCAGCAGCCCCAAGGTCGGGACTCCCGTCTACAATGAGCAGTTCTTC
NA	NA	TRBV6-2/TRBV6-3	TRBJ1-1	CASSPSTPYLAEAFF	TGTGCCAGCAGTCCCTCGACTCCGTATTTGGCTGAAGCTTTCTTT
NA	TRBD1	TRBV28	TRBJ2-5	CASSSPLGQLETQYF	TGTGCCAGCAGTTCTCCGTTGGGACAGCTAGAGACCCAGTACTTC
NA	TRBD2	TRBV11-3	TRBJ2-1	CASSLAGGNNEQFF	TGTGCCAGCAGCTTAGCGGGGGGGAACAATGAGCAGTTCTTC
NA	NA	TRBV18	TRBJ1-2	CASSPPSLTDYGYTF	TGTGCCAGCTCACCACCTTCCTTAACGGACTATGGCTACACCTTC
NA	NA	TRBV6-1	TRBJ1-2	CASSEKGRYGYTF	TGTGCCAGCAGTGAAAAGGGGAGGTATGGCTACACCTTC
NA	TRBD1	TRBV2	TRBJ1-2	CASSGQGANYGYTF	TGTGCCAGCAGTGGACAGGGGGCGAACTATGGCTACACCTTC
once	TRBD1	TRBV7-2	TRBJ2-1	CASSRDRGIYNEQFF	TGTGCCAGCAGCCGGGACAGGGGCATCTACAATGAGCAGTTCTTC
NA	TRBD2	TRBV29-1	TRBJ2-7	CSVVAGVFYEQYF	TGCAGCGTCGTAGCGGGGGTTTTCTACGAGCAGTACTTC
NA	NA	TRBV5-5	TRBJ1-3	CASSESSGNTIYF	TGTGCCAGCAGCGAGAGCTCTGGAAACACCATATATTTT
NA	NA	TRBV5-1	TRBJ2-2	CASSSPTAMAYAGELFF	TGCGCCAGCAGCTCCCCCACAGCCATGGCTTACGCCGGGGAGCTGTTTTTT
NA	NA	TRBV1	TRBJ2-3	CTSSRPGQEVADTQYF	TGCACCAGCAGCCGGCCGGGACAGGAGGTTGCAGATACGCAGTATTTT
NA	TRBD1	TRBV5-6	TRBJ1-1	CASSHTGQGATEAFF	TGTGCCAGCAGCCACACTGGACAGGGGGCAACTGAAGCTTTCTTT
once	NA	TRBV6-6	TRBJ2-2	CASSSHSGTQTGELFF	TGTGCCAGCAGCTCACATTCTGGGACTCAAACCGGGGAGCTGTTTTTT
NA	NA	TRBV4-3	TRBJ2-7	CASSQVRGSYEQYF	TGCGCCAGCAGCCAAGTAAGGGGTTCCTACGAGCAGTACTTC
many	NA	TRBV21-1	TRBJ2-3	CASAQGLTGEGPTDTQYF	TGTGCCAGCGCCCAGGGGCTTACGGGGGAGGGCCCCACAGATACGCAGTATTTT
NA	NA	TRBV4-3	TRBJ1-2	CASSHSLWYGYTF	TGCGCCAGCAGCCACTCACTTTGGTATGGCTACACCTTC
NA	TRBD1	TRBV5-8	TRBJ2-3	CASSDGQGITDTQYF	TGTGCCAGCAGCGACGGACAGGGGATCACAGATACGCAGTATTTT
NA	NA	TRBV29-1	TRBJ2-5	CSVEQGPGDEETQYF	TGCAGCGTTGAACAGGGCCCGGGGGACGAAGAGACCCAGTACTTC
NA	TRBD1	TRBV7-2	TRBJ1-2	CASSPSTGTGYGYTF	TGTGCCAGCAGCCCCTCCACCGGGACAGGATATGGCTACACCTTC
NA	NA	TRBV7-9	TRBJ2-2	CASSLARRTLSSTGELFF	TGTGCCAGCAGCTTAGCGCGGCGCACCTTATCTTCCACCGGGGAGCTGTTTTTT
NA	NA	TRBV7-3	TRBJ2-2	CASSLGGVLNTGELFF	TGTGCCAGCAGCTTAGGGGGCGTACTGAACACCGGGGAGCTGTTTTTT
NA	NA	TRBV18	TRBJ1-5	CASSQQGDQPQHF	TGTGCCAGCTCACAGCAAGGGGATCAGCCCCAGCATTTT
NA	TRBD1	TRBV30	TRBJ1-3	CAWRPGQGNTIYF	TGTGCCTGGAGGCCGGGACAGGGAAACACCATATATTTT
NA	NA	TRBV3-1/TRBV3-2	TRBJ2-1	CASTSDSSYNEQFF	TGTGCCAGCACTAGCGACAGCTCCTACAATGAGCAGTTCTTC
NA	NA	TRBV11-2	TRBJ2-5	CASSLWGGRGTQETQYF	TGTGCCAGCAGCTTATGGGGAGGTCGGGGCACTCAAGAGACCCAGTACTTC
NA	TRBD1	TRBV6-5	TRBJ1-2	CASSLRQGYGYTF	TGTGCCAGCAGTCTGAGACAGGGCTATGGCTACACCTTC
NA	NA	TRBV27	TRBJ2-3	CASSFLPGGGTDTQYF	TGTGCCAGCAGTTTTTTGCCGGGGGGCGGCACAGATACGCAGTATTTT
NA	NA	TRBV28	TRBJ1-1	CASSAAGKYTEAFF	TGTGCCAGCAGTGCGGCCGGGAAGTACACTGAAGCTTTCTTT
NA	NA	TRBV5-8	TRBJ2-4	CASSLGRIILEAKNIQYF	TGTGCCAGCAGCTTGGGGCGGATAATCCTAGAGGCCAAAAACATTCAGTACTTC
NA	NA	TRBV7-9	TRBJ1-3	CASSLRQPGGNTIYF	TGTGCCAGCAGCCTCCGACAACCGGGGGGAAACACCATATATTTT
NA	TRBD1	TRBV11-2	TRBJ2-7	CASSKHGTGAYEQYF	TGTGCCAGCAGCAAGCACGGGACAGGGGCCTACGAGCAGTACTTC
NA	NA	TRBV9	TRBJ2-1	CASSVAGDTYNEQFF	TGTGCCAGCAGCGTGGCGGGCGATACCTACAATGAGCAGTTCTTC
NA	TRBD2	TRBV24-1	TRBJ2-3	CATSSGGAPDTQYF	TGTGCCACCAGTAGCGGGGGGGCCCCAGATACGCAGTATTTT
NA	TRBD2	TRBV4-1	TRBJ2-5	CASRGGRETQYF	TGCGCCAGCCGGGGGGGGAGAGAGACCCAGTACTTC
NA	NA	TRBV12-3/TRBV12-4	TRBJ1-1	CASSLAGTEAFF	TGTGCCAGCAGTTTAGCCGGCACTGAAGCTTTCTTT
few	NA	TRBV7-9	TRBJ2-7	CASSLIAGNEQYF	TGTGCCAGCAGCTTAATTGCAGGGAACGAGCAGTACTTC
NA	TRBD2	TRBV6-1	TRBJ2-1	CASSERYSGDPNYNEQFF	TGTGCCAGCAGTGAACGGTATAGCGGGGATCCTAACTACAATGAGCAGTTCTTC
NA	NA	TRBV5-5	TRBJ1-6	CASSQLGQLNNSPLHF	TGTGCCAGCAGCCAACTAGGGCAGCTGAATAATTCACCCCTCCACTTT
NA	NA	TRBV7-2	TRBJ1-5	CASSQTGSNQPQHF	TGTGCCAGCAGCCAGACAGGTAGCAATCAGCCCCAGCATTTT
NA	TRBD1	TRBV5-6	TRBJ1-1	CASSNDRENTEAFF	TGTGCCAGCAGTAACGACAGGGAGAACACTGAAGCTTTCTTT
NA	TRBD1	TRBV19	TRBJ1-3	CASSATGSGNTIYF	TGTGCCAGTAGTGCGACAGGGTCTGGAAACACCATATATTTT
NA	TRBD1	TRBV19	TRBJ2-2	CASSSGQGAGELFF	TGTGCCAGTAGTAGTGGACAGGGGGCCGGGGAGCTGTTTTTT